Below, 29 T cell receptor beta chains from the same sample are listed, as sequenced in a study of blood T cells in healthy people across ages. Alongside a J-beta primer mix, a sample-barcoded 5' primer served in a second PCR lasting about 7 to 11 cycles. One entry per CDR3 protein results from TCRdb running MiXCR on the 5' RACE reads. The table lists 650,000 to 1,000,000 distinct CDR3 sequences, about 34% of them singletons, with over 10% in the top ten. The sample taken for sequencing was blood. These receptors originate from a man between 18 and 29 years old in good health.

This clonotype occurred a few times. This chain connects TRBV7-6 to TRBJ1-5, with D possibly being TRBD1 (6 bases). CDR1 and CDR2 (germline): SGHVS, FNYEAQ. The CDR3 totals 19 residues. The V end was cut by 5 bases, the J end by 5 bases, with 28 bases between. CDR3 nucleotides: TGTGCCAGCAGCCCAACACCACAGGGTTTAGACCCACGCGATCAGCCCCAGCATTTT. As protein: CASSPTPQGLDPRDQPQHF.

About this clonotype itself: A read error may account for a junction end that differs from germline. This sequence joins TRBV20-1 and TRBJ1-1; D gene ambiguous. CDR3 length equals 16 residues. The germline V gene has CDR1 DFQATT and CDR2 SNEGSKA (reference sequence). CDR3 DNA sequence: TGCAGTGCTAGAGAAGGGATACGCAGATCGAACGCTGAAGCTTTCTTT. Translation gives CSAREGIRRSNAEAFF.

V gene TRBV4-3 combines with J gene TRBJ2-2; D gene ambiguous. The V and J ends lost 4 bases and 2 bases respectively, with 14 bases between them. The CDR3 is 16 residues long. Germline CDR1 LGHNA, CDR2 YSLEER. The CDR3 DNA sequence: TGCGCCAGCAGCCCCCGTGGCAGGCGAAACACCGGGGAGCTGTTTTTT. This codes for CASSPRGRRNTGELFF.

The chain links TRBV6-2 or TRBV6-3 to TRBJ2-3, with D perhaps given as TRBD1 or TRBD2 (6 bases each). Germline V CDR1 and CDR2: MNHEY, SVGEGT. The CDR3 loop spans 15 amino acids. Trimming pared 4 bases from V and 2 bases from J, leaving 13 bases between. For the CDR3, the DNA is TGTGCCAGCAGTTCACCGGGGGCTATCACAGATACGCAGTATTTT. Protein sequence: CASSSPGAITDTQYF.

The CDR3: CASRFGRNNQPQHF. The DNA for the CDR3 is TGTGCCAGCAGGTTTGGTAGAAACAATCAGCCCCAGCATTTT. The chain uses TRBV12-3 or TRBV12-4 and TRBJ1-5; D is ambiguous. The CDR3 runs to 14 residues. V was pared by 6 bases and J by 3 bases, with 12 bases between.

The table lists this clonotype with a count of one. The chain has TRBV7-9 and TRBJ2-1, with TRBD2 matching over 10 bases. The CDR3 is 16 residues long. CDR1 is SEHNR and CDR2 is FQNEAQ in the germline V gene (reference sequence). Trimming at V came to 2 bases and at J to 5 bases, leaving 6 bases not matched to a gene. This CDR3 is CASSLSLAGAHNEQFF. In DNA form, the CDR3 reads TGTGCCAGCAGCTTATCTCTAGCGGGAGCCCACAATGAGCAGTTCTTC.

This clonotype was found a few times. The V and J genes are TRBV20-1 and TRBJ1-2; maybe TRBD1 (5 bases). This CDR3 contains 14 residues. CDR1 is DFQATT and CDR2 is SNEGSKA in the germline V gene (reference sequence). V was clipped by 6 bases and J by 3 bases, with 17 bases between them. CDR3 DNA sequence: TGCAGTGCCGCCCCGGCAGGGCGGTACTATGGCTACACCTTC. Translated, it gives CSAAPAGRYYGYTF.

The V and J genes are TRBV7-9 and TRBJ1-2, with TRBD1 as a possible D gene (6 bases). Trimming removed 8 bases at V and 6 bases at J, with 19 bases between. CDR3 length: 14 residues. Germline V CDR1 and CDR2: SEHNR, FQNEAQ (reference sequence). The CDR3 DNA sequence: TGTGCCAGCGGCCAGGCGAACAGGGAACATGGCTACACCTTC. Translated, it gives CASGQANREHGYTF.

This clonotype was counted only a few times. This chain joins TRBV12-3 or TRBV12-4 and TRBJ1-1; D possibly corresponds to TRBD1 (5 bases). The V end lost 7 bases, the J end lost 1 base, and 13 bases lay between the germline ends. The CDR3 is 14 residues long. CDR3 amino acids: CASIQGRTNTEAFF. In DNA, the CDR3 is TGTGCCAGCATTCAGGGACGCACGAACACTGAAGCTTTCTTT.

This chain connects TRBV20-1 to TRBJ1-2; 8 bases line up with TRBD1. Trimming took 5 bases from V and 2 from J; bases not matched to a gene: 4. This CDR3 is built from 13 residues. Germline V lookup: CDR1 DFQATT, CDR2 SNEGSKA (reference sequence). CDR3 coding DNA: TGCAGTGCTTGGACAGGGAACAACTATGGCTACACCTTC. As protein: CSAWTGNNYGYTF.

The rearrangement uses TRBV24-1 and TRBJ1-2, with TRBD1 as a possible D gene (5 bases). The CDR3 runs 13 residues. Trimming stripped 3 bases from V and 4 bases from J, with 8 bases between. Germline V gene sequence: CDR1 KGHDR, CDR2 SFDVKD. The CDR3 here is CATSDPDSYGYTF. The DNA for the CDR3 is TGTGCCACCAGTGATCCCGACAGCTATGGCTACACCTTC.

In its sample, this clonotype was seen a few times. The V and J genes are TRBV5-1 and TRBJ1-1; D gene unclear. With 0 bases removed from V and 4 bases from J, the gap between germline ends came to 13 bases. This CDR3 spans 15 amino acids. Per germline, CDR1 SGHRS and CDR2 YFSETQ. CDR3 residues: CASSLAGLGSTEAFF. The CDR3 DNA reads TGCGCCAGCAGCTTGGCCGGGTTAGGAAGCACTGAAGCTTTCTTT. Full variable domain (remainder filled in from reference TRBV5-1 and TRBJ1-1): KAGVTQTPRYLIKTRGQQVTLSCSPISGHRSVSWYQQTPGQGLQFLFEYFSETQRNKGNFPGRFSGRQFSNSRSEMNVSTLELGDSALYLCASSLAGLGSTEAFFGQGTRLTVV.

Concerning this clonotype itself: It may be a read error: a sequence one base away is much more abundant. The J gene is TRBJ2-1, the V gene TRBV7-2; 12 positions match TRBD1. The J call could be wrong; TRBJ2-7 is a better fit for the DNA end. The germline V gene encodes CDR1 SGHTA and CDR2 FQGNSA. This CDR3 comprises 16 residues. The CDR3 region has the DNA TGTGCCAGCAGCTCGACGCTTGGGACAGGGGGCAATGAGCAGTACTTC. Protein sequence: CASSSTLGTGGNEQYF.

CDR3: CASSGRTYYEQYF. CDR3 sequence (DNA): TGCGCCAGCAGTGGACGGACATACTACGAGCAGTACTTC. The chain links TRBV10-2 to TRBJ2-5, with D possibly being TRBD1 (5 bases). Matching the DNA end better, TRBJ2-7 makes the J call doubtful. The CDR3 totals 13 residues. Germline V lookup: CDR1 WSHSY, CDR2 SAAADI.

Points on this clonotype: A read error may produce the germline difference seen at one junction end. This chain connects TRBV15 to TRBJ1-4; D ambiguous. Per germline, CDR1 LNHNV and CDR2 YYDKDF (reference sequence). The CDR3 is 16 amino acids. CDR3 residues: CATSRDRPGWSEKLFF. CDR3 bases: TGTGCCACCAGCAGAGATCGACCGGGCTGGAGTGAAAAGCTGTTTTTT. Full variable domain (rest looked up from reference TRBV15 and TRBJ1-4): DAMVIQNPRYQVTQFGKPVTLSCSQTLNHNVMYWYQQKSSQAPKLLFHYYDKDFNNEADTPDNFQSRRPNTSFCFLDIRSPGLGDTAMYLCATSRDRPGWSEKLFFGSGTQLSVL.

The J gene is TRBJ2-3, the V gene TRBV11-2; 9 bases map to TRBD2. Germline lookup yields CDR1 SGHAT and CDR2 FQNNGV. This CDR3 contains 17 residues. The ends lost 5 bases at V and 2 bases at J; junction bases unmatched: 11. CDR3: CASSPNRAGGSTDTQYF. The CDR3 DNA is TGTGCCAGCAGCCCTAATAGAGCGGGGGGTTCCACAGATACGCAGTATTTT.

This clonotype was found many times. The rearrangement joins TRBV25-1 to TRBJ2-7, with D perhaps TRBD1 (6 bases). The length of the CDR3 is 11 residues. Germline V gives CDR1 MGHDK, CDR2 SYGVNS. V lost 7 bases to trimming and J lost 4 bases, with 8 bases between them. CDR3 sequence reads: CASTRGYEQYF. The CDR3 coding sequence is TGTGCCAGCACAAGGGGGTACGAGCAGTACTTC.

The rearrangement joins TRBV20-1 to TRBJ1-5; a possible D gene is TRBD1 (5 bases). Trimming cost V 6 bases and J 1 base, with 16 bases left between them. The germline V gene encodes CDR1 DFQATT and CDR2 SNEGSKA (reference sequence). The CDR3 has 15 residues. CDR3 sequence reads: CSARGVGGSNQPQHF. The CDR3 DNA follows: TGCAGTGCCCGTGGAGTGGGGGGGAGCAATCAGCCCCAGCATTTT.

V gene TRBV28 combines with J gene TRBJ2-2; 8 nucleotides line up with TRBD1. CDR3 length equals 13 residues. Germline CDR1 is MDHEN and CDR2 is SYDVKM. V gave up 4 bases and J gave up 7 bases; unmatched junction bases: 2. The CDR3 DNA reads TGTGCCAGCAGTTCAGGGGGCCACGGGGAGCTGTTTTTT. It codes for CASSSGGHGELFF.

This chain uses TRBV9 with TRBJ2-1, with TRBD2 matching over 14 bases. CDR3 size: 18 residues. Germline V gene data show CDR1 as SGDLS and CDR2 as YYNGEE. V was pared by 4 bases and J by 2 bases, with 8 bases of the junction left unmatched. The CDR3, as DNA: TGTGCCAGCAGCTCAGGGACTAGCGGGAGAAACACCTACAATGAGCAGTTCTTC. It specifies CASSSGTSGRNTYNEQFF.

This clonotype was seen only a few times. The chain's CDR3 is CASSFQDPANPDTQYF. The DNA for the CDR3 is TGTGCCAGCAGCTTCCAGGACCCAGCGAATCCAGATACGCAGTATTTT. The rearrangement joins TRBV11-2 to TRBJ2-3, with unresolved D. CDR1 and CDR2 (germline): SGHAT, FQNNGV. The CDR3 sequence is 16 residues long. V was shortened by 3 bases and J by 4 bases, with 17 bases between the two germline ends.

This sequence joins TRBV5-6 and TRBJ2-1, with D possibly TRBD2 on 5 matching bases. Germline V gene sequence: CDR1 SGHDT, CDR2 YYEEEE. With 0 bases removed from V and 1 base from J, the gap between germline ends came to 14 bases. This CDR3 contains 17 residues. For the CDR3, the DNA is TGTGCCAGCAGCTTGGCGTGGCTAGCCGGTTCCTACAATGAGCAGTTCTTC. Translated, it gives CASSLAWLAGSYNEQFF. The whole variable domain, remainder taken from reference TRBV5-6 and TRBJ2-1, is DAGVTQSPTHLIKTRGQQVTLRCSPKSGHDTVSWYQQALGQGPQFIFQYYEEEERQRGNFPDRFSGHQFPNYSSELNVNALLLGDSALYLCASSLAWLAGSYNEQFFGPGTRLTVL.

This clonotype was counted a few times. The V and J genes are TRBV20-1 and TRBJ1-4; D is unclear. Germline lookup yields CDR1 DFQATT and CDR2 SNEGSKA (reference sequence). With 7 bases removed from V and 7 bases from J, the gap between germline ends came to 16 bases. CDR3 size: 13 residues. In DNA form, the CDR3 reads TGCAGTGTCACGGCCCCGGGCAGTGAAAAACTGTTTTTT. Translating gives CSVTAPGSEKLFF.

The V gene is TRBV9, the J gene TRBJ2-1, with TRBD2 matching over 7 bases. The length of the CDR3 is 15 residues. The germline gives CDR1 SGDLS, CDR2 YYNGEE. Trimming removed 3 bases from V and 7 bases from J; junction bases left unmatched: 10. The CDR3 coding sequence is TGTGCCAGCAGCGCAGGACGAGACGGGGGGAATGAGCAGTTCTTC. Translating it yields CASSAGRDGGNEQFF.

Details on this clonotype: Since a much larger clone is just one base distant, this may be a read error. The rearrangement uses TRBV9 and TRBJ2-1, with TRBD2 identical over 11 bases. Germline lookup yields CDR1 SGDLS and CDR2 YYNGEE. The CDR3 sequence is 18 residues long. The CDR3 coding sequence is TGTGCCTGCAGCGTAAGGGCTAGCGGGGGGAGCTCCTACAATGAGCAGTTCTTC. Protein: CACSVRASGGSSYNEQFF.

This clonotype was seen a few times. The genes are TRBV12-3 or TRBV12-4 and TRBJ1-2, with 8 bases that match TRBD1. The CDR3 runs to 13 residues. Trimming took 5 bases from V and 3 from J; bases not matched to a gene: 2. The CDR3 loop is CASSQGAYYGYTF. The DNA of the CDR3 is TGTGCCAGCAGTCAGGGGGCCTACTATGGCTACACCTTC.

This clonotype appeared a single time. The chain uses TRBV10-3 and TRBJ2-7; TRBD2 might be the D (6 bases). Matching the DNA end better, TRBJ2-5 makes the J call doubtful. In germline, CDR1 is ENHRY, CDR2 SYGVKD. The CDR3 is 12 residues long. CDR3 region: CAIRDSAGTQYF. CDR3 nucleotide sequence: TGTGCCATCAGAGACTCAGCGGGGACCCAGTACTTC.

The chain couples TRBV7-2 to TRBJ2-3; tentatively, D is TRBD2 (6 bases). CDR1 SGHTA and CDR2 FQGNSA come from the germline V gene. The CDR3 loop spans 16 amino acids. Trimming removed 8 bases from V and 1 base from J, with 19 bases in between. The CDR3 DNA follows: TGTGCCAGCGTCCCCCCTTGGGCTAGCGGCACAGATACGCAGTATTTT. It encodes CASVPPWASGTDTQYF.

V gene TRBV7-2 combines with J gene TRBJ2-3, with D possibly matching TRBD2 (5 bases). The CDR3 spans 14 residues. V was clipped by 1 base and J by 8 bases, with 13 bases between them. Germline-derived CDR1 and CDR2 are SGHTA and FQGNSA. CDR3 protein: CASSLERQAGTQYF. In DNA, the CDR3 is TGTGCCAGCAGCTTAGAACGTCAGGCGGGTACGCAGTATTTT. Full variable domain (remainder filled in from reference TRBV7-2 and TRBJ2-3): GAGVSQSPSNKVTEKGKDVELRCDPISGHTALYWYRQSLGQGLEFLIYFQGNSAPDKSGLPSDRFSAERTGGSVSTLTIQRTQQEDSAVYLCASSLERQAGTQYFGPGTRLTVL.